The 26 T cell receptor beta chains listed next were all sequenced from one sample in a study of blood T cell repertoires in COVID-19. Generated by immunoSEQ multiplex PCR, the TCRdb table keeps only in-frame clones and is missing some. The repertoire holds more than 25,000 clones, over 85% seen once, with about 8% in the top ten. The sample consisted of peripheral blood. The receptors derive from a man in his sixties or seventies with active or convalescent COVID-19.

This chain connects TRBV10-3 to TRBJ2-5, with 8 bases that match TRBD2. The CDR3 consists of 13 residues. Germline V gene lookup returns CDR1 ENHRY and CDR2 SYGVKD. V lost 7 bases to trimming and J lost 5 bases; unmatched junction nucleotides: 6. CDR3 loop: CAITRGGGETQYF. The CDR3 region has the DNA TGTGCCATCACCCGGGGGGGCGGCGAGACCCAGTACTTC.

This clone was detected only once. The V and J genes are TRBV6-5 and TRBJ2-7; 8 nucleotides match TRBD1. Unmatched junction bases numbered 6, after V lost 6 bases and J lost 2 bases. Germline values: CDR1 MNHEY, CDR2 SVGAGI. This CDR3 has 14 amino acids. CDR3: CASSRGQGAYEQYV. The CDR3 DNA sequence: TGTGCCAGCAGCCGAGGACAGGGCGCCTACGAGCAGTACGTC.

CDR3 bases: TGTGCCAGCAGCTCCCAGCAGGGCAATGAGCAGTTCTTC. This sequence encodes CASSSQQGNEQFF. The chain uses TRBV7-3 and TRBJ2-1, with a weak D call TRBD1 (5 bases). V was cut by 4 bases and J by 6 bases, with 10 bases left in between. The CDR3 contains 13 residues. Germline V CDR1 and CDR2: SGHTA, FQGTGA.

This clone was detected a few times. Here the CDR3 reads CAPGAPREKADTQYF. The CDR3 DNA sequence: TGTGCCCCCGGAGCGCCTCGGGAGAAGGCAGATACGCAGTATTTT. The gene calls are TRBV2 and TRBJ2-3; maybe TRBD2 (6 bases). CDR1 is SNHLY and CDR2 is FYNNEI in the germline V gene. CDR3 length: 15 amino acids. The germline V and J ends were trimmed by 11 bases and 4 bases, with 22 bases remaining between them.

This clone was counted between two and nine times. The rearrangement links TRBV5-6 to TRBJ1-2; D perhaps matches TRBD1 (6 bases). The ends were cut back, 0 bases at V and 4 bases at J, with 16 bases in the middle. The CDR3 extends over 16 amino acids. CDR1 SGHDT and CDR2 YYEEEE come from the germline V gene. The CDR3 is CASSLGGPGAVYGYTF. The CDR3 DNA sequence: TGTGCCAGCAGCTTGGGTGGTCCAGGGGCGGTCTATGGCTACACCTTC. The variable domain in full, completed from reference TRBV5-6 and TRBJ1-2, reads DAGVTQSPTHLIKTRGQQVTLRCSPKSGHDTVSWYQQALGQGPQFIFQYYEEEERQRGNFPDRFSGHQFPNYSSELNVNALLLGDSALYLCASSLGGPGAVYGYTFGSGTRLTVV.

This rearrangement joins TRBV18 to TRBJ1-1; D unclear. V was clipped by 1 base and J by 4 bases, with 10 bases between them. In germline, CDR1 is KGHSH, CDR2 LQKENI. The CDR3 covers 14 residues. CDR3 bases: TGTGCCAGCTCACCACTTGGAGGGAGCACTGAAGCTTTCTTT. It translates to CASSPLGGSTEAFF.

The chain carries TRBV29-1 and TRBJ1-1; D not resolved. The V end was cut by 5 bases, the J end by 0 bases, with 10 bases between. The CDR3 is made up of 13 amino acids. CDR1 is SQVTM, CDR2 ANQGSEA, per germline. CDR3 region: CSVQQILNTEAFF. CDR3 nucleotides: TGCAGCGTTCAACAGATACTGAACACTGAAGCTTTCTTT.

This clone was counted a few times. The rearrangement links TRBV6-5 to TRBJ1-1; TRBD1 aligns across 7 bases. The trim removed 7 bases at V and 7 bases at J, leaving 9 bases unmatched. CDR3 length equals 13 residues. The V gene's germline CDR1 is MNHEY and CDR2 SVGAGI. CDR3 amino acids: CASTVTGTSEAFF. The CDR3 DNA sequence: TGTGCCAGCACCGTGACAGGGACGAGTGAAGCTTTCTTT.

V and J are TRBV27 and TRBJ1-2; TRBD1 matches 7 bases. Germline V gene sequence: CDR1 MNHEY, CDR2 SMNVEV (reference sequence). The CDR3 has 15 amino acids. Trimming took 7 bases from V and 2 from J; bases not matched to a gene: 10. CDR3 in DNA: TGTGCCAGCACCTTAACGACAGGGTCAAACTATGGCTACACCTTC. Its translation is CASTLTTGSNYGYTF.

The J gene is TRBJ2-3, the V gene TRBV11-3; D possibly corresponds to TRBD2 (5 bases). The CDR3 contains 16 residues. CDR1 SGHNT and CDR2 YENEEA come from the germline V gene. V gave up 2 bases and J gave up 2 bases, with 14 bases separating them. The CDR3 protein is CASSLRGQAPTDTQYF. For the CDR3, the DNA is TGTGCCAGCAGCTTACGCGGGCAAGCCCCCACAGATACGCAGTATTTT. Complete variable domain (other parts from reference TRBV11-3 and TRBJ2-3): EAGVVQSPRYKIIEKKQPVAFWCNPISGHNTLYWYLQNLGQGPELLIRYENEEAVDDSQLPKDRFSAERLKGVDSTLKIQPAELGDSAVYLCASSLRGQAPTDTQYFGPGTRLTVL.

J is TRBJ1-5 and V is TRBV6-5, with D possibly TRBD1 on 6 matching bases. The germline V gene has CDR1 MNHEY and CDR2 SVGAGI. The CDR3 extends over 12 amino acids. Trimming took off 7 bases at V and 4 bases at J, with 8 bases between the two ends. The CDR3 loop is CASTRGNQPQHF. The CDR3 DNA reads TGTGCCAGCACGAGGGGGAATCAGCCCCAGCATTTT.

This rearrangement joins TRBV10-3 to TRBJ2-2; TRBD2 matches 7 bases. V was pared by 2 bases and J by 4 bases, with 7 bases of the junction left unmatched. Germline CDR1 ENHRY, CDR2 SYGVKD. The CDR3 runs to 16 residues. This chain's CDR3 is CAISEIGGFGTGELFF. DNA for the CDR3: TGTGCCATCAGTGAGATCGGGGGGTTCGGCACCGGGGAGCTGTTTTTT.

About this clone itself: Mismatch with germline at one junction end may stem from a read error. The chain combines TRBV5-6 with TRBJ1-4; the match to TRBD1 covers 8 bases. The CDR3 extends over 13 amino acids. CDR1 SGHDT and CDR2 YYEEEE come from the germline V gene. CDR3 bases: TGTGCCAGCAGCTTGGCCGTCAGGGGGCGAGAATTCTTT. This sequence encodes CASSLAVRGREFF.

The chain recombines TRBV6-5 with TRBJ1-1; no firm D call. The ends were cut back, 8 bases at V and 5 bases at J, with 12 bases in the middle. The CDR3 contains 12 residues. Germline-derived CDR1 and CDR2 are MNHEY and SVGAGI. CDR3 amino acids: CASVTAGTEAFF. As DNA, the CDR3 is TGTGCCAGCGTCACCGCGGGGACTGAAGCTTTCTTT.

The V call is TRBV6-1, the J call TRBJ1-2; D remains ambiguous. V lost 1 base and J lost 4, with 13 bases in between. This CDR3 has 15 amino acids. Germline-derived CDR1 and CDR2 are MNHNS and SASEGT. The CDR3 coding sequence is TGTGCCAGCAGTGAAGGGTTTGGGCCAAGCTATGGCTACACCTTC. This translates into CASSEGFGPSYGYTF.

V usage is TRBV18 and J usage is TRBJ2-2; no clear D gene. The CDR3 is 12 amino acids. Germline CDR1 KGHSH, CDR2 LQKENI. V shed 3 bases and J shed 7 bases, with 6 bases lying between them. As DNA, the CDR3 is TGTGCCAGCTCACCCTATGGCGGGGAGCTGTTTTTT. It translates to CASSPYGGELFF.

The rearrangement uses TRBV11-2 and TRBJ2-1; TRBD2 agrees at 9 bases. Trimming took 7 bases from V and 3 from J; bases not matched to a gene: 4. The germline gives CDR1 SGHAT, CDR2 FQNNGV. The CDR3 consists of 14 residues. For the CDR3, the DNA is TGTGCCAGCACCCTTAGCGGGAGCTACAATGAGCAGTTCTTC. Translated, it gives CASTLSGSYNEQFF. Filled out from reference TRBV11-2 and TRBJ2-1, the complete variable domain reads EAGVAQSPRYKIIEKRQSVAFWCNPISGHATLYWYQQILGQGPKLLIQFQNNGVVDDSQLPKDRFSAERLKGVDSTLKIQPAKLEDSAVYLCASTLSGSYNEQFFGPGTRLTVL.

The J gene is TRBJ1-4, the V gene TRBV9; the D gene is possibly TRBD1 (5 bases). This CDR3 region has 16 residues. The germline V and J ends were trimmed by 3 bases and 7 bases, with 19 bases remaining between them. Per germline, CDR1 SGDLS and CDR2 YYNGEE. The CDR3 loop reads CASSERPGERIEKLFF. The CDR3 DNA reads TGTGCCAGCAGCGAACGCCCGGGGGAGAGGATTGAAAAACTGTTTTTT.

The V call is TRBV6-5, the J call TRBJ1-1; no firm D call. The V end lost 5 bases, the J end lost 4 bases, and 17 bases lay between the germline ends. The CDR3 is 15 amino acids. The germline CDR1 and CDR2 sequences are MNHEY and SVGAGI. The chain's CDR3 is CASSTGSAGSTEAFF. In DNA form, the CDR3 reads TGTGCCAGCAGTACGGGTTCGGCGGGGAGCACTGAAGCTTTCTTT.

The chain uses TRBV19 and TRBJ2-5; D is unresolved. Germline CDR1 reads LNHDA; CDR2 reads SQIVND (reference sequence). The CDR3 has 14 amino acids. Trimming left V 3 bases short and J 5 bases short, with 13 bases between. The CDR3 sequence is CASSIRSTRETQYF. In DNA form, the CDR3 reads TGTGCCAGTAGTATCAGGTCCACCCGGGAGACCCAGTACTTC.

V and J are TRBV6-5 and TRBJ1-3, with a tentative D call TRBD1 (5 bases). CDR3 length equals 15 residues. Germline CDR1 MNHEY, CDR2 SVGAGI. V lost 0 bases and J 4 bases, leaving 10 bases between the germline ends. The CDR3 is CASSYSGGDGNTIYF. The CDR3 coding sequence is TGTGCCAGCAGTTACTCGGGAGGGGACGGAAACACCATATATTTT.

The chain carries TRBV7-8 and TRBJ2-7; possibly TRBD1 for D (7 bases). CDR1 is SGHVS, CDR2 FQNEAQ, per germline. The CDR3 is 15 residues long. The V end was cut by 5 bases, the J end by 6 bases, with 20 bases between. CDR3 bases: TGTGCCAGCAGCCCCCGGGACAGTGTCGGGGGCGAGCAGTACTTC. Amino acid sequence: CASSPRDSVGGEQYF. Full variable domain (remainder filled in from reference TRBV7-8 and TRBJ2-7): GAGVSQSPRYKVAKRGQDVALRCDPISGHVSLFWYQQALGQGPEFLTYFQNEAQLDKSGLPSDRFFAERPEGSVSTLKIQRTQQEDSAVYLCASSPRDSVGGEQYFGPGTRLTVT.

This rearrangement joins TRBV12-3 or TRBV12-4 to TRBJ1-2; possibly TRBD1 for D (6 bases). Trimming pared 7 bases from V and 6 bases from J, leaving 15 bases between. The CDR3 is made up of 13 amino acids. The CDR3 reads CASMQGLTDGYTF. The CDR3 DNA reads as TGTGCCAGCATGCAGGGGCTGACTGATGGCTACACCTTC.

The V call is TRBV12-5, the J call TRBJ2-3; possible D gene TRBD2, 6 bases. V was trimmed by 3 bases and J by 4 bases, leaving 14 bases between them. Germline values: CDR1 LGHNT, CDR2 FRNRAP. This CDR3 contains 15 residues. The CDR3 DNA is TGTGCTAGTGGTTTTATTGTTAGCGGAGCAGATACGCAGTATTTT. It translates to CASGFIVSGADTQYF.

CDR3 in amino acids: CASSEAPQVNEQFF. CDR3 nucleotides: TGTGCCAGCAGTGAAGCGCCCCAGGTCAATGAGCAGTTCTTC. The chain links TRBV6-1 to TRBJ2-1; no clear D. The CDR3 spans 14 residues. V was cut by 0 bases and J by 6 bases, with 9 bases left in between. Germline lookup yields CDR1 MNHNS and CDR2 SASEGT.

The chain employs TRBV12-3 or TRBV12-4 and TRBJ1-2; D is unclear. The CDR3 extends over 12 amino acids. V lost 3 bases to trimming and J lost 5 bases, with 7 bases between them. CDR3 sequence (DNA): TGTGCCAGCAGTTTCGCGGGATATGGCTACACCTTC. This codes for CASSFAGYGYTF.